What follows are 11 T cell receptor beta chains derived from one specimen sequenced in a study of brain T cells in children with intractable seizures. Generated by immunoSEQ multiplex PCR, the TCRdb table keeps only in-frame clones and is missing some. The sample shows around 38,000 clones, around 90% of them seen only once. The sequences come from peripheral blood, collected at surgery. Every receptor here comes from a girl aged 2 to 10 with tuberous sclerosis and intractable seizures.

With respect to this clone: Other DNA sequences in this sample translate to the same CDR3. The chain links TRBV5-1 to TRBJ1-3, with 7 bases fitting TRBD1. V was pared by 3 bases and J by 0 bases, with 12 bases of the junction left unmatched. The CDR3 consists of 18 residues. Germline assignment: CDR1 SGHRS and CDR2 YFSETQ. The CDR3 DNA is TGCGCCAGCAGCTCGGAGCCTATCCGGGACAGCTCTGGAAACACCATATATTTT. The encoded protein is CASSSEPIRDSSGNTIYF.

J is TRBJ1-4 and V is TRBV30, with D possibly matching TRBD1 (5 bases). CDR3 length: 12 amino acids. Per germline, CDR1 GTSNPN and CDR2 SVGIG (reference sequence). Trimming removed 7 bases from V and 6 bases from J, with 12 bases in between. This CDR3 reads CALGVADEKLFF. CDR3 DNA sequence: TGTGCCTTAGGGGTTGCGGATGAAAAACTGTTTTTT.

The chain joins TRBV2 to TRBJ2-5; D call uncertain. V shed 6 bases and J shed 10 bases, with 15 bases lying between them. Germline V CDR1 and CDR2: SNHLY, FYNNEI. This CDR3 is built from 12 residues. The CDR3, as DNA: TGTGCCAGCAGCCGTACTTTCGCAGTCCAGTACTTC. As protein: CASSRTFAVQYF.

The chain joins TRBV23-1 to TRBJ1-1, with 9 bases identical to TRBD1. TRBV23-1 is an ORF for which the function is uncertain. J gave up 0 bases and V 1 base, and 6 bases lay outside the gene matches. The CDR3 is 17 amino acids. The CDR3 bases are TGCGCCAGCAGTCAATTTGGAACAGGGGGCATGAACACTGAAGCTTTCTTT. Translating it yields CASSQFGTGGMNTEAFF.

The chain recombines TRBV29-1 with TRBJ1-2; D possibly corresponds to TRBD1 (5 bases). The germline gives CDR1 SQVTM, CDR2 ANQGSEA. V gave up 3 bases and J gave up 3 bases, with 11 bases separating them. This CDR3 has 13 amino acids. The CDR3 DNA is TGCAGCGTTGATTCGCAGGGACACTATGGCTACACCTTC. Protein sequence: CSVDSQGHYGYTF.

The V and J genes are TRBV19 and TRBJ2-1; perhaps TRBD1 as D (5 bases). Between the trimmed V and J ends, which lost 2 bases and 13 bases, there was a span of 15 bases. The germline gives CDR1 LNHDA, CDR2 SQIVND (reference sequence). The CDR3 has 13 amino acids. CDR3 DNA sequence: TGTGCCAGTAGTATATCCGCGGCAGGACACCAGTTCTTC. It encodes CASSISAAGHQFF.

The count of this clone is one. The sample contains more than one DNA sequence encoding this CDR3. CDR3 residues: CASSFGSGNTIYF. The DNA for the CDR3 is TGTGCCAGCAGTTTCGGTTCTGGAAACACCATATATTTT. J is TRBJ1-3 and V is TRBV28, with D unclear. V gave up 3 bases and J gave up 1 base, with 4 bases separating them. This CDR3 contains 13 residues. Looked up from germline, CDR1 is MDHEN and CDR2 is SYDVKM. Full variable domain (missing parts from reference TRBV28 and TRBJ1-3): DVKVTQSSRYLVKRTGEKVFLECVQDMDHENMFWYRQDPGLGLRLIYFSYDVKMKEKGDIPEGYSVSREKKERFSLILESASTNQTSMYLCASSFGSGNTIYFGEGSWLTVV.

The V gene is TRBV9, the J gene TRBJ2-5; 7 nucleotides agree with TRBD1. The CDR3 is made up of 13 amino acids. CDR1 is SGDLS, CDR2 YYNGEE, per germline. V was clipped by 0 bases and J by 7 bases; unmatched bases: 3. CDR3 in DNA: TGTGCCAGCAGCGTAGGGTCAGGGGGGACCCAGTACTTC. Encoded protein: CASSVGSGGTQYF.

This clone was observed a few times. J is TRBJ1-5 and V is TRBV4-2; tentative D call: TRBD1 (5 bases). CDR1 and CDR2 (germline): LGHNA, YNFKEQ. Trimming stripped 4 bases from V and 6 bases from J, with 16 bases between. The CDR3 runs 15 residues. The CDR3 region is CASSRAKGLGQPQHF. Written as DNA, the CDR3 is TGTGCCAGCAGCCGGGCGAAGGGGCTGGGTCAGCCCCAGCATTTT.

The J gene is TRBJ2-7, the V gene TRBV7-6; D not certain. In germline, CDR1 is SGHVS, CDR2 FNYEAQ. There are 15 residues in the CDR3. V was trimmed by 0 bases and J by 1 base, leaving 10 bases between them. The CDR3 loop reads CASSLASDTSYEQYF. As DNA, the CDR3 is TGTGCCAGCAGCTTAGCGTCAGACACTTCCTACGAGCAGTACTTC.

This clone has only one observation. The chain uses TRBV6-5 and TRBJ1-4; D is undetermined. The CDR3 has 16 amino acids. Looked up from germline, CDR1 is MNHEY and CDR2 is SVGAGI. Trimming took off 2 bases at V and 2 bases at J, with 12 bases between the two ends. CDR3 in DNA: TGTGCCAGCAGTTACAGTGTGGGAAAGACTAATGAAAAACTGTTTTTT. As protein: CASSYSVGKTNEKLFF.